This paragraph covers one T cell receptor beta chain sequence. The source of the sample is a study of T cells expressing NK-cell markers. Across the whole study: Investigators obtained TCR beta repertoires from sorted CD3+CD56+NKG2C+, CD3+CD56+NKG2C- and CD3+CD56-NKG2C+ T cells.

The CDR3 consists of 13 residues. TCRdb reprocessed the 5' RACE reads and keeps a single row for each CDR3 protein, giving no DNA. This listing includes 500,000 to 700,000 distinct CDR3 sequences. The sequence came from a man aged 18-30 years in good health. The specimen was blood T cells: a sorted CD56 or NKG2C T cell subset, CD4+ or CD8+ T cells, or bulk PBMC T cells (not recorded which). The chain joins TRBV12-3 or TRBV12-4 to TRBJ1-2; TCRdb proposes TRBD1, but this gene call is untestable without DNA. The CDR3 protein is CASSRQGMYGYTF.